Each of the 10 T cell receptor beta chains below was sequenced from the same sample in a study of beta chain features in type 1 diabetes. Expressed TCRB transcripts were sequenced because the entire RNA isolate underwent reverse transcription. Assay used: immunoSEQ multiplex PCR; TCRdb lists only in-frame clones, some missing. Of about 360,000 clones listed, over 10% are singletons. Material for sequencing was naive CD4+ T cells from blood. All receptors derive from a man aged 18 to 29 in good health.

This clone was detected once. The same CDR3 can be traced to other DNA sequences in this sample. V gene TRBV30 combines with J gene TRBJ2-7; no reliable D call. CDR1 and CDR2 from the germline V gene are GTSNPN and SVGIG (reference sequence). Trimming pared 3 bases from V and 0 bases from J, leaving 12 bases between. This CDR3 has 14 residues. CDR3 in amino acids: CAWSVSLSSYEQYF. The CDR3 coding sequence is TGTGCCTGGAGCGTCTCCCTTAGCTCCTACGAGCAGTACTTC. Using reference TRBV30 and TRBJ2-7 for the parts outside the CDR3, the full variable domain is SQTIHQWPATLVQPVGSPLSLECTVEGTSNPNLYWYRQAAGRGLQLLFYSVGIGQISSEVPQNLSASRPQDRQFILSSKKLLLSDSGFYLCAWSVSLSSYEQYFGPGTRLTVT.

The genes are TRBV14 and TRBJ1-6; possibly TRBD1 for D (6 bases). This CDR3 is 17 amino acids long. The germline V and J ends were trimmed by 8 bases and 9 bases, with 26 bases remaining between them. Germline V CDR1 and CDR2: SGHDN, FVKESK. In DNA, the CDR3 is TGTGCCAGCCACCACCCCCTAGCTGGACAGCGTGGTTCACCCCTCCACTTT. Its protein is CASHHPLAGQRGSPLHF.

This clone has more than one count but fewer than ten. The genes are TRBV9 and TRBJ1-6, with TRBD1 matching 11 bases. CDR3 length: 15 residues. The germline V gene has CDR1 SGDLS and CDR2 YYNGEE. J was trimmed by 7 bases and V by 3 bases; bases with no gene match: 3. The CDR3 sequence is CASSGRDRGNSPLHF. Written as DNA, the CDR3 is TGTGCCAGCAGCGGAAGGGACAGGGGGAATTCACCCCTCCACTTT.

The chain couples TRBV28 to TRBJ2-1; weak D call: TRBD2 (6 bases). The CDR3 totals 15 residues. Germline CDR1 reads MDHEN; CDR2 reads SYDVKM. Trimming removed 6 bases at V and 4 bases at J, with 16 bases between. The CDR3 DNA is TGTGCCAGCAGCACCAGCGGACTAACATACAATGAGCAGTTCTTC. Its protein is CASSTSGLTYNEQFF. Drawing the rest from reference TRBV28 and TRBJ2-1, the complete variable domain is DVKVTQSSRYLVKRTGEKVFLECVQDMDHENMFWYRQDPGLGLRLIYFSYDVKMKEKGDIPEGYSVSREKKERFSLILESASTNQTSMYLCASSTSGLTYNEQFFGPGTRLTVL.

To note about this clone: Within the sample, other DNA sequences also encode this same CDR3. V is TRBV30 and J is TRBJ1-1; D not certain. The CDR3 is 13 amino acids. V lost 0 bases and J 1 base, leaving 6 bases between the germline ends. Germline CDR1 and CDR2: GTSNPN and SVGIG (reference sequence). The CDR3: CAWSVRGNTEAFF. CDR3 DNA: TGTGCCTGGAGTGTACGCGGGAACACTGAAGCTTTCTTT.

The chain uses TRBV7-6 and TRBJ2-7; 7 bases line up with TRBD1. The CDR3 is made up of 15 amino acids. CDR1 and CDR2 (germline): SGHVS, FNYEAQ. The V and J ends lost 3 bases and 6 bases, in that order; junction bases with no gene match: 11. The CDR3 coding sequence is TGTGCCAGCAGCTTTTCAGGGGGAGCGCCTATCGAGCAGTACTTC. Protein product: CASSFSGGAPIEQYF.

This clone occurred a few times. The chain combines TRBV27 with TRBJ1-2, with D maybe TRBD1 (5 bases). Germline CDR1 MNHEY, CDR2 SMNVEV (reference sequence). The CDR3 has 14 residues. With 7 bases removed from V and 6 bases from J, the gap between germline ends came to 18 bases. The CDR3: CASKPLQGGHGYTF. DNA for the CDR3: TGTGCCAGCAAACCACTCCAGGGTGGGCATGGCTACACCTTC.

This clone appeared a few times. The chain is built from TRBV6-6 and TRBJ2-3; D might be TRBD1 (6 bases). Germline CDR1 is MNHNY and CDR2 is SVGAGI (reference sequence). Trimming pared 8 bases from V and 0 bases from J, leaving 9 bases between. The CDR3 totals 13 residues. CDR3 loop: CASFGTSTDTQYF. CDR3 nucleotides: TGTGCCAGCTTCGGGACAAGCACAGATACGCAGTATTTT.

This rearrangement joins TRBV9 to TRBJ2-5, with 13 nucleotides matching TRBD2. The CDR3 runs 16 residues. The V gene end was trimmed by 2 bases and the J gene end by 2 bases; junction bases not matched to a gene: 3. Per germline, CDR1 SGDLS and CDR2 YYNGEE. The CDR3 DNA sequence: TGTGCCAGCAGCGTCCGACTAGCGGGGGGACAAGAGACCCAGTACTTC. This sequence encodes CASSVRLAGGQETQYF.

The chain uses TRBV19 and TRBJ2-1; TRBD2 aligns across 10 bases. This CDR3 region has 16 residues. The V gene end was trimmed by 4 bases and the J gene end by 2 bases; junction bases not matched to a gene: 5. CDR1 is LNHDA and CDR2 is SQIVND in the germline V gene (reference sequence). The CDR3 bases are TGTGCCAGTAGTACCCCTAGCGGGGGTACCTACAATGAGCAGTTCTTC. It translates to CASSTPSGGTYNEQFF. The full variable domain, rest sourced from reference TRBV19 and TRBJ2-1, is DGGITQSPKYLFRKEGQNVTLSCEQNLNHDAMYWYRQDPGQGLRLIYYSQIVNDFQKGDIAEGYSVSREKKESFPLTVTSAQKNPTAFYLCASSTPSGGTYNEQFFGPGTRLTVL.